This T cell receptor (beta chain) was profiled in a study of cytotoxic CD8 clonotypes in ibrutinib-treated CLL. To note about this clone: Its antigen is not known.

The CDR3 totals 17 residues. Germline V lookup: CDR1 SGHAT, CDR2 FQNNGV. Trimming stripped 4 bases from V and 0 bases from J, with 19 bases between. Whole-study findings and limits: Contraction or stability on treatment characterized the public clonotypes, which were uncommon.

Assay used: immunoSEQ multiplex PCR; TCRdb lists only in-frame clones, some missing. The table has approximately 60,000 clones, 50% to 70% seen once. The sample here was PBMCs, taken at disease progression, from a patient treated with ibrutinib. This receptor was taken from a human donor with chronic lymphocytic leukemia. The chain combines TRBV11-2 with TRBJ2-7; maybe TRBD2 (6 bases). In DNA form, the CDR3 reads TGTGCCAGCAGCTCCCCTTATGTCCAGCGGGCCTCCTACGAGCAGTACTTC. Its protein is CASSSPYVQRASYEQYF.